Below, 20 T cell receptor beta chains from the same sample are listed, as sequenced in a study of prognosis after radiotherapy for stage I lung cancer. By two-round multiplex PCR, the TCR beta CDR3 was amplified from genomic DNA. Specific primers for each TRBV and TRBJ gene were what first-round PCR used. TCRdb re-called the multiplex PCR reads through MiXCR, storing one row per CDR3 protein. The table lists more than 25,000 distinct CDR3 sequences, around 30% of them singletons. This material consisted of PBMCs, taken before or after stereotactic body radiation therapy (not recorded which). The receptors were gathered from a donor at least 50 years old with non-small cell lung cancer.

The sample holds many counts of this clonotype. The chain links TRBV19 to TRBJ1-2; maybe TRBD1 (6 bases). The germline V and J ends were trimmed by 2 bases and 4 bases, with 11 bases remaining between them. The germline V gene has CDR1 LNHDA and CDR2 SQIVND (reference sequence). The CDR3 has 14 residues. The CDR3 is CASSISGAPYGYTF. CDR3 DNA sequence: TGTGCCAGTAGTATATCAGGGGCCCCCTATGGCTACACCTTC. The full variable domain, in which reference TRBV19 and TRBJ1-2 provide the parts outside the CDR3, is DGGITQSPKYLFRKEGQNVTLSCEQNLNHDAMYWYRQDPGQGLRLIYYSQIVNDFQKGDIAEGYSVSREKKESFPLTVTSAQKNPTAFYLCASSISGAPYGYTFGSGTRLTVV.

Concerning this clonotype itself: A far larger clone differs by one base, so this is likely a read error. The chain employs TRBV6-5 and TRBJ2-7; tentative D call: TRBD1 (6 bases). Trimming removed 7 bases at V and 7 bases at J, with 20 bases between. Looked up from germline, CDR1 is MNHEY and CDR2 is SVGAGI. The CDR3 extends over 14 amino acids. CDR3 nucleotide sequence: TGTGCCAGCACCCTATGGACAGACCCTCGGGAGCAGTACTTC. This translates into CASTLWTDPREQYF.

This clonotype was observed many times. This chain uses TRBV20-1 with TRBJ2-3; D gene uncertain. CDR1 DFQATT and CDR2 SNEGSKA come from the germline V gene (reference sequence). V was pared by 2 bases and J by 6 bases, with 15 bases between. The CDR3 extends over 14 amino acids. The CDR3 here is CSARRSTTGDTQYF. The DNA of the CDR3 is TGCAGTGCTAGAAGGTCCACAACCGGGGATACGCAGTATTTT.

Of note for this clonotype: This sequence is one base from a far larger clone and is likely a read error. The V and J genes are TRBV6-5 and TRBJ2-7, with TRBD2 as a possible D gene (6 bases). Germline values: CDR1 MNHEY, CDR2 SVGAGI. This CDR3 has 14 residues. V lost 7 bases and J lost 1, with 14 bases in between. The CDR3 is CASILRGVSYEQYF. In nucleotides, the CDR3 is TGTGCCAGCATCCTGCGGGGAGTATCCTACGAGCAGTACTTC.

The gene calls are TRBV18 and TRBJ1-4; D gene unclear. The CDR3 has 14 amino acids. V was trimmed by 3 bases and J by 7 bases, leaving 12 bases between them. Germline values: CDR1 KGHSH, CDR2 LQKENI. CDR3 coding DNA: TGTGCCAGCTCACCGGCAGGACGGGTTGAAAAACTGTTTTTT. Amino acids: CASSPAGRVEKLFF. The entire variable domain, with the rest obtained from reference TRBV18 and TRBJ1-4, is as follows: NAGVMQNPRHLVRRRGQEARLRCSPMKGHSHVYWYRQLPEEGLKFMVYLQKENIIDESGMPKERFSAEFPKEGPSILRIQQVVRGDSAAYFCASSPAGRVEKLFFGSGTQLSVL.

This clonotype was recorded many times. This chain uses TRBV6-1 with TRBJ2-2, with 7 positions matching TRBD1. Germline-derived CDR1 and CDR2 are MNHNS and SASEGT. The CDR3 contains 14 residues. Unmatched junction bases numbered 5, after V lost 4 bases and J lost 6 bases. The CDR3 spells CASSVEQGSGELFF. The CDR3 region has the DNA TGTGCCAGCAGTGTAGAACAGGGGTCCGGGGAGCTGTTTTTT.

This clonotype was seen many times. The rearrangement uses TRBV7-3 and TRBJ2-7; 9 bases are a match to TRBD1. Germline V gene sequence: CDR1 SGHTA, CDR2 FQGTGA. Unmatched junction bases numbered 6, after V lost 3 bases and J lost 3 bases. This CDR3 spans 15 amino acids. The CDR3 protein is CASSLGGDRVYEQYF. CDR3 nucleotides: TGTGCCAGCAGCTTGGGAGGGGACAGGGTCTACGAGCAGTACTTC.

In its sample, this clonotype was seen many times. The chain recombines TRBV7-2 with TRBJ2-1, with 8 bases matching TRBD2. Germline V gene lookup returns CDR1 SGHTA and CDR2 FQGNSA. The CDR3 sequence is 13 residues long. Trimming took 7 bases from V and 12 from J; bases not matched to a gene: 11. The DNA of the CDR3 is TGTGCCAGCACCGCGACTAGCGCGATTAGGCAGTTCTTC. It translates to CASTATSAIRQFF. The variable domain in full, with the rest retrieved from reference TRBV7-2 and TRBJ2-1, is GAGVSQSPSNKVTEKGKDVELRCDPISGHTALYWYRQSLGQGLEFLIYFQGNSAPDKSGLPSDRFSAERTGGSVSTLTIQRTQQEDSAVYLCASTATSAIRQFFGPGTRLTVL.

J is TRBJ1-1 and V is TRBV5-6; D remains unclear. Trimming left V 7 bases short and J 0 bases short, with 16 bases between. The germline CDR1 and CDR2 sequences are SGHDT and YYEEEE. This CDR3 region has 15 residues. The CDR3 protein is CASPDEQPMNTEAFF. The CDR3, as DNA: TGTGCCAGCCCCGACGAACAGCCAATGAACACTGAAGCTTTCTTT.

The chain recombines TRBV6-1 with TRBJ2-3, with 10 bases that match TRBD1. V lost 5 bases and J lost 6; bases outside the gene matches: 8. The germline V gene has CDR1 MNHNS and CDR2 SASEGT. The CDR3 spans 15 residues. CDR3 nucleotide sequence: TGTGCCAGCAGTCAATACGTGGGACAGGGGGATACGCAGTATTTT. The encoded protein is CASSQYVGQGDTQYF.

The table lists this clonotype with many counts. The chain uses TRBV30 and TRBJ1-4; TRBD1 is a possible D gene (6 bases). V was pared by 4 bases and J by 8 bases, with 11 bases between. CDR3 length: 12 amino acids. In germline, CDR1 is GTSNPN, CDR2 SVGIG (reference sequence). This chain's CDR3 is CAWKGGGEKLFF. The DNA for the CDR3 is TGTGCCTGGAAAGGGGGTGGCGAAAAACTGTTTTTT.

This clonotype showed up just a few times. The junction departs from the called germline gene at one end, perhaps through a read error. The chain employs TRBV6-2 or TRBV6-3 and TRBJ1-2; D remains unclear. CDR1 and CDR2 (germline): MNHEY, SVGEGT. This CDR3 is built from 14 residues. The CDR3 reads CATLRRYSGYGYTF. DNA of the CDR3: TGTGCCACCCTCCGTAGGTATAGCGGCTATGGTTACACCTTC.

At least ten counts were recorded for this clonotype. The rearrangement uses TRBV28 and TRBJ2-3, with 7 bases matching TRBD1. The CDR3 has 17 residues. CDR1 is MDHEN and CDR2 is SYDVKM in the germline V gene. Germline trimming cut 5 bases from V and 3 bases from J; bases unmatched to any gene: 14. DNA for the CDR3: TGTGCCAGCAGTCCGAACCGAGGGGGCGAGAGGACAGATACGCAGTATTTT. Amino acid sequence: CASSPNRGGERTDTQYF.

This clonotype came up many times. CDR3 loop: CASSRGQGGETQYF. Written as DNA, the CDR3 is TGCGCCAGCAGCCGGGGACAGGGAGGTGAGACCCAGTACTTC. The J gene is TRBJ2-5, the V gene TRBV5-1; 9 bases fit TRBD1. The V gene end was trimmed by 4 bases and the J gene end by 5 bases; junction bases not matched to a gene: 6. The CDR3 runs to 14 residues. CDR1 and CDR2 from the germline V gene are SGHRS and YFSETQ. Full variable domain (missing parts from reference TRBV5-1 and TRBJ2-5): KAGVTQTPRYLIKTRGQQVTLSCSPISGHRSVSWYQQTPGQGLQFLFEYFSETQRNKGNFPGRFSGRQFSNSRSEMNVSTLELGDSALYLCASSRGQGGETQYFGPGTRLLVL.

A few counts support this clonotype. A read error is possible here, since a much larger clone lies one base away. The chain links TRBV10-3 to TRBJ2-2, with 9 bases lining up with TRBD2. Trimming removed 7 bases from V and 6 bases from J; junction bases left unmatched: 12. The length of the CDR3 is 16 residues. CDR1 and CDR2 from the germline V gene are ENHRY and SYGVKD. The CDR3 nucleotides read TGTGCCATCAACGGGAGGGCGGGAGGGTTTTCCGGGGAGCTGTTTTTT. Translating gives CAINGRAGGFSGELFF.

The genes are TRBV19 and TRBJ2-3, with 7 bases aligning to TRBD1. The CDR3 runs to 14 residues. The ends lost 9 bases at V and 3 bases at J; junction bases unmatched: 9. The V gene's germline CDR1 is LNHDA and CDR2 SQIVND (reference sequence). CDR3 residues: CASRNQGVTDTQYF. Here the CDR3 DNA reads TGTGCCAGCCGTAATCAGGGGGTGACAGATACGCAGTATTTT. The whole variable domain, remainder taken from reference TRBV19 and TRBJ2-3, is DGGITQSPKYLFRKEGQNVTLSCEQNLNHDAMYWYRQDPGQGLRLIYYSQIVNDFQKGDIAEGYSVSREKKESFPLTVTSAQKNPTAFYLCASRNQGVTDTQYFGPGTRLTVL.

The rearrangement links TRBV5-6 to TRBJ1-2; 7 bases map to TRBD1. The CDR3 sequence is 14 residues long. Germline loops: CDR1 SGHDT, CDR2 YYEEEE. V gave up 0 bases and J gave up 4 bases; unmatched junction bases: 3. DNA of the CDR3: TGTGCCAGCAGCTTGGGACAGGGTAGCTATGGCTACACCTTC. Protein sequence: CASSLGQGSYGYTF.

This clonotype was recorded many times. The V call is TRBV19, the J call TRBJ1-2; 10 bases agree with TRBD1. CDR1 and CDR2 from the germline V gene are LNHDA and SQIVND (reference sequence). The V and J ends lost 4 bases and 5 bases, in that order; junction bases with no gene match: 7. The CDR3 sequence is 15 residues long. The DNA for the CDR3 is TGTGCCAGTAGTAGACCGACAGGGGGCAAGTATGGCTACACCTTC. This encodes CASSRPTGGKYGYTF. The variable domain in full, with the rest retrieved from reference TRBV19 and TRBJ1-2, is DGGITQSPKYLFRKEGQNVTLSCEQNLNHDAMYWYRQDPGQGLRLIYYSQIVNDFQKGDIAEGYSVSREKKESFPLTVTSAQKNPTAFYLCASSRPTGGKYGYTFGSGTRLTVV.

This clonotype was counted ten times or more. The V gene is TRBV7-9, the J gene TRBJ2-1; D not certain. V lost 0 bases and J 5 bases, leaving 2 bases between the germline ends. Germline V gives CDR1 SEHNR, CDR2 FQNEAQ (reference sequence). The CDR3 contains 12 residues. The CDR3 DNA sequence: TGTGCCAGCAGCTTAGCTAACAATGAGCAGTTCTTC. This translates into CASSLANNEQFF. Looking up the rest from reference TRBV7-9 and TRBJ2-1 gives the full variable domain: DTGVSQNPRHKITKRGQNVTFRCDPISEHNRLYWYRQTLGQGPEFLTYFQNEAQLEKSRLLSDRFSAERPKGSFSTLEIQRTEQGDSAMYLCASSLANNEQFFGPGTRLTVL.

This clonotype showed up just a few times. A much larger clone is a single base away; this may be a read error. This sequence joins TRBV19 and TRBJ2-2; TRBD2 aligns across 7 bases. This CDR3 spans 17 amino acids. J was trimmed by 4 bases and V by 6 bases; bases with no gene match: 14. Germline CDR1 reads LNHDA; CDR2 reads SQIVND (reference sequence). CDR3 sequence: CASSPGRYATGTGELFF. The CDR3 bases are TGTGCCAGTAGCCCCGGGAGGTATGCTACGGGCACCGGGGAGCTGTTTTTT.